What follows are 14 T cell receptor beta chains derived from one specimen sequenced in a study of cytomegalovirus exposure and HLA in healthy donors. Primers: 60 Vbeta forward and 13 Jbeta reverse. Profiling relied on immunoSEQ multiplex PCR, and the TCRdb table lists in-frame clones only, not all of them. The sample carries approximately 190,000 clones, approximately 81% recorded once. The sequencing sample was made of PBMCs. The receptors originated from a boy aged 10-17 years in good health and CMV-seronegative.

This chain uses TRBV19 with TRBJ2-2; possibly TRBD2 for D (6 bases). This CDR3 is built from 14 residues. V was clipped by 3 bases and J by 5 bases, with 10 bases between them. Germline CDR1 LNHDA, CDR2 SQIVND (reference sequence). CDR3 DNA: TGTGCCAGTAGTATCGCGGGACGGACCGGGGAGCTGTTTTTT. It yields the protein CASSIAGRTGELFF.

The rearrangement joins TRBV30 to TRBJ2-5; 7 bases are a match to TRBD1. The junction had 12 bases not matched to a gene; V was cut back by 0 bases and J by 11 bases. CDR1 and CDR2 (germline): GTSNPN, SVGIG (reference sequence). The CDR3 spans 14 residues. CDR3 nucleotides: TGTGCCTGGAGTGTAGGGGGCAGGGGTTGGGAGCAGTACTTC. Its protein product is CAWSVGGRGWEQYF.

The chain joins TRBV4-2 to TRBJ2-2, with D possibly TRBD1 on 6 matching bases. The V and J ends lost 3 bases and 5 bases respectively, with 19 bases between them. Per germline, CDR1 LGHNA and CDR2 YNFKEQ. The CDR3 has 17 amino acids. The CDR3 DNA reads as TGTGCCAGCAGCCAGCAGAACAGGGAAACAGTGACCGGGGAGCTGTTTTTT. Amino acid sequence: CASSQQNRETVTGELFF.

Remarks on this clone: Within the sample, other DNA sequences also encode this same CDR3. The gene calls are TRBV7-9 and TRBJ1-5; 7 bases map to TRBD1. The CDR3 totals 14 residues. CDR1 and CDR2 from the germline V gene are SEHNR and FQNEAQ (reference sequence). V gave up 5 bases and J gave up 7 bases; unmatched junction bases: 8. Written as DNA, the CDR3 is TGTGCCAGCAGCCTCGACAGGGTCAACCAGCCCCAGCATTTT. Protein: CASSLDRVNQPQHF.

In DNA, the CDR3 is TGTGCCAGCAGCCCAACAGGGGGGCGCACAGATACGCAGTATTTT. It yields the protein CASSPTGGRTDTQYF. This chain joins TRBV7-3 and TRBJ2-3; 8 nucleotides agree with TRBD1. This CDR3 is 15 amino acids long. The V gene's germline CDR1 is SGHTA and CDR2 FQGTGA. Unmatched junction bases numbered 5, after V lost 5 bases and J lost 1 base.

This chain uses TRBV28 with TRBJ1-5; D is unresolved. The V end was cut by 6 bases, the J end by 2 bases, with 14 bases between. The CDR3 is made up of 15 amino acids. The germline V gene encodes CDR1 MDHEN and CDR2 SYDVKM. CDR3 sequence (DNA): TGTGCCAGCAGCCCAGGCAGGTTGGGCAATCAGCCCCAGCATTTT. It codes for CASSPGRLGNQPQHF.

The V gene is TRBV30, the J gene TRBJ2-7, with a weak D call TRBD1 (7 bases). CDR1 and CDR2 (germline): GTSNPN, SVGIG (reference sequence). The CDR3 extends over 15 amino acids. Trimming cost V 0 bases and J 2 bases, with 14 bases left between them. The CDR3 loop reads CAWSVRSGGTYEQYF. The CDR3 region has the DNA TGTGCCTGGAGTGTACGCTCAGGGGGGACCTACGAGCAGTACTTC.

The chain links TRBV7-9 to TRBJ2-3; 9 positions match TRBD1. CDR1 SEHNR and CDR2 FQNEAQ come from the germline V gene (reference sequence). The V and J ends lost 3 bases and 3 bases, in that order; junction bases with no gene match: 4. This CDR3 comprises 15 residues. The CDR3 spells CASSFDRGGTDTQYF. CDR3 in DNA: TGTGCCAGCAGCTTCGACAGGGGGGGGACAGATACGCAGTATTTT.

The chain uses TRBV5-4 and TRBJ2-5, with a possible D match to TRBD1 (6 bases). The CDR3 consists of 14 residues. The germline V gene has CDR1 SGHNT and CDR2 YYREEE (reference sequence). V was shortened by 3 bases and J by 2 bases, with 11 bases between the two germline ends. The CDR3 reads CASSSGTIQETQYF. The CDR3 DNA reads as TGTGCCAGCAGCTCCGGGACAATTCAAGAGACCCAGTACTTC.

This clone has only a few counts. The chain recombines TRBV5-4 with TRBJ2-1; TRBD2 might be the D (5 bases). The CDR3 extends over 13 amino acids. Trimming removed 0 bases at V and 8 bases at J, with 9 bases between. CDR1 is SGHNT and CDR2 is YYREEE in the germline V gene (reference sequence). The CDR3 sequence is CASSLAGRDEQFF. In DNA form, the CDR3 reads TGTGCCAGCAGCTTGGCCGGGCGGGATGAGCAGTTCTTC.

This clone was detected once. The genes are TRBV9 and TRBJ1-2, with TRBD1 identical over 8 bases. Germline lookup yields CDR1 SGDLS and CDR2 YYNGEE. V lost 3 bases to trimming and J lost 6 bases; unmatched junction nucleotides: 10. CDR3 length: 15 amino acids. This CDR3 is CASSGDQGASNGYTF. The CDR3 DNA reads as TGTGCCAGCAGCGGCGATCAGGGGGCAAGTAATGGCTACACCTTC.

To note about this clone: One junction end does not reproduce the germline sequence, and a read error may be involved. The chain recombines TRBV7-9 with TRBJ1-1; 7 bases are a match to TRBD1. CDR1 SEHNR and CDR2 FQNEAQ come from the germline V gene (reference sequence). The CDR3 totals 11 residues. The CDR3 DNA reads TGTGCCAGCAGCCTTGGGACAGCGTACCGATTT. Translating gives CASSLGTAYRF.

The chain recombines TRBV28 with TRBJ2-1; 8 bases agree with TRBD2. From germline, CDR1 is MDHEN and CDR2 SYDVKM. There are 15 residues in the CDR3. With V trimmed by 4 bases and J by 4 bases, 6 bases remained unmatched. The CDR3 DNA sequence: TGTGCCAGCAGTTCTCAAGGCGGGAGGTACAATGAGCAGTTCTTC. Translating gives CASSSQGGRYNEQFF.

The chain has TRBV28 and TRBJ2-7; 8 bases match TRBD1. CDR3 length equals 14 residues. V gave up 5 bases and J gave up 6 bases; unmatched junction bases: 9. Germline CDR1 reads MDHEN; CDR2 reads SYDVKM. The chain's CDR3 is CASSVSGTGVEQYF. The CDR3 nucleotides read TGTGCCAGCAGTGTTTCCGGGACAGGCGTCGAGCAGTACTTC. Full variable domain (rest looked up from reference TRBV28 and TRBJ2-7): DVKVTQSSRYLVKRTGEKVFLECVQDMDHENMFWYRQDPGLGLRLIYFSYDVKMKEKGDIPEGYSVSREKKERFSLILESASTNQTSMYLCASSVSGTGVEQYFGPGTRLTVT.